The text below deals with one T cell receptor (beta chain). The sample belongs to a study of T cell responses to AZD1222 COVID-19 vaccine. Background on the study: Samples with a second dose at about 4 or about 12 weeks were pooled together.

V lost 8 bases to trimming and J lost 9 bases, with 13 bases between them. CDR1 is MDHEN and CDR2 is SYDVKM in the germline V gene. This CDR3 region has 11 residues. Sequencing was performed with immunoSEQ multiplex PCR; in TCRdb, only in-frame clones are kept and a portion is missing. Among approximately 170,000 clones listed, around 93% were seen once. The specimen comprised peripheral blood, sampled on day 0 of AZD1222 vaccination. The source is an adult in good health. The V call is TRBV28, the J call TRBJ1-1; D is unresolved. CDR3 coding DNA: TGTGCCAGCTTGGTCGACGGTAAAGCTTTCTTT. Its translation: CASLVDGKAFF.